These 17 T cell receptor beta chains were all obtained from the same sample, sequenced in a study of cytomegalovirus exposure and HLA in healthy donors. PCR amplification relied on 60 Vbeta primers (plus 13 Jbeta primers). Method: immunoSEQ multiplex PCR; TCRdb's copy keeps in-frame clones and lacks some. This sample has about 110,000 clones; around four fifths occur once, and the top ten carry approximately 8.6%. The sequenced sample consisted of PBMCs. The origin of the receptors is a woman aged 40 to 50 in good health and CMV-seropositive.

V and J are TRBV2 and TRBJ2-5, with TRBD2 matching over 14 bases. Germline trimming cut 6 bases from V and 0 bases from J; bases unmatched to any gene: 9. Germline-derived CDR1 and CDR2 are SNHLY and FYNNEI. This CDR3 region has 18 residues. CDR3 coding DNA: TGTGCCAGCAGCTCGACGAAGGGACTAGCGGGAGACCAAGAGACCCAGTACTTC. Encoded protein: CASSSTKGLAGDQETQYF.

The V call is TRBV28, the J call TRBJ2-5; 10 nucleotides align to TRBD2. Per germline, CDR1 MDHEN and CDR2 SYDVKM. Trimming removed 0 bases from V and 5 bases from J; junction bases left unmatched: 12. The CDR3 consists of 18 residues. DNA for the CDR3: TGTGCCAGCAGTTTATGGAGGAGGGGGACTAGCGTTGGGGAGACCCAGTACTTC. Residues: CASSLWRRGTSVGETQYF.

This chain joins TRBV29-1 and TRBJ2-7; the D is unclear. The CDR3 has 13 amino acids. V lost 7 bases, J lost 0 bases, and 13 bases lay in between. Germline lookup yields CDR1 SQVTM and CDR2 ANQGSEA. CDR3 coding DNA: TGCAGCGCTTACAAAATGAACTCCTACGAGCAGTACTTC. Its protein product is CSAYKMNSYEQYF.

The V call is TRBV5-8, the J call TRBJ2-3; D remains unclear. Germline V CDR1 and CDR2: SGHTS, YDEGEE. The CDR3 length is 14 residues. The germline V and J ends were trimmed by 4 bases and 3 bases, with 12 bases remaining between them. CDR3 coding DNA: TGTGCCAGCAGCCCCCTATCCGCGACAGATACGCAGTATTTT. It encodes CASSPLSATDTQYF. Supplemented by reference TRBV5-8 and TRBJ2-3, the full variable domain reads EAGVTQSPTHLIKTRGQQATLRCSPISGHTSVYWYQQALGLGLQFLLWYDEGEERNRGNFPPRFSGRQFPNYSSELNVNALELEDSALYLCASSPLSATDTQYFGPGTRLTVL.

This clone was recorded only once. J is TRBJ2-3 and V is TRBV5-1; 10 bases are a match to TRBD1. Germline values: CDR1 SGHRS, CDR2 YFSETQ. Trimming removed 3 bases from V and 6 bases from J; junction bases left unmatched: 10. The CDR3 totals 16 residues. The chain's CDR3 is CASSSHDRGPGDTQYF. The CDR3 nucleotides read TGCGCCAGCAGCTCCCATGACAGGGGGCCTGGGGATACGCAGTATTTT. Full variable domain (remainder filled in from reference TRBV5-1 and TRBJ2-3): KAGVTQTPRYLIKTRGQQVTLSCSPISGHRSVSWYQQTPGQGLQFLFEYFSETQRNKGNFPGRFSGRQFSNSRSEMNVSTLELGDSALYLCASSSHDRGPGDTQYFGPGTRLTVL.

This clone was seen more than once but under ten times. V usage is TRBV29-1 and J usage is TRBJ1-5; tentatively, D is TRBD1 (6 bases). Trimming stripped 4 bases from V and 5 bases from J, with 9 bases between. This CDR3 contains 12 residues. Per the germline V gene, CDR1 is SQVTM and CDR2 is ANQGSEA. In nucleotides, the CDR3 is TGCAGCGTTGTACAGGGTGATCAGCCCCAGCATTTT. Translated, it gives CSVVQGDQPQHF. The variable domain in full, with the rest retrieved from reference TRBV29-1 and TRBJ1-5, is SAVISQKPSRDICQRGTSLTIQCQVDSQVTMMFWYRQQPGQSLTLIATANQGSEATYESGFVIDKFPISRPNLTFSTLTVSNMSPEDSSIYLCSVVQGDQPQHFGDGTRLSIL.

The V call is TRBV6-1, the J call TRBJ2-1; D ambiguous. V shed 2 bases and J shed 6 bases, with 14 bases lying between them. The CDR3 is 15 amino acids. Germline assignment: CDR1 MNHNS and CDR2 SASEGT. For the CDR3, the DNA is TGTGCCAGCAGTGAATTTCCAGGCTACGGCAATGAGCAGTTCTTC. This sequence encodes CASSEFPGYGNEQFF.

The chain uses TRBV11-3 and TRBJ2-1, with 9 bases matching TRBD2. J was trimmed by 4 bases and V by 5 bases; bases with no gene match: 12. This CDR3 has 17 amino acids. Germline V gene lookup returns CDR1 SGHNT and CDR2 YENEEA. This chain's CDR3 is CASSLGLTSGGYNEQFF. The CDR3 nucleotides are TGTGCCAGCAGCCTAGGGCTGACGAGCGGGGGGTACAATGAGCAGTTCTTC.

The genes are TRBV28 and TRBJ2-1, with 7 bases fitting TRBD1. V lost 6 bases and J lost 10; bases outside the gene matches: 15. The CDR3 consists of 15 residues. Germline V gives CDR1 MDHEN, CDR2 SYDVKM. In DNA form, the CDR3 reads TGTGCCAGCAGCTCCGGGACAGCCTCTGTTTGGGAGCAGTTCTTC. Its protein is CASSSGTASVWEQFF.

CDR3 amino acids: CASSPQGTASQPQHF. CDR3 DNA sequence: TGTGCCAGCAGTCCCCAGGGGACAGCAAGTCAGCCCCAGCATTTT. The V gene is TRBV28, the J gene TRBJ1-5; 7 bases line up with TRBD1. Germline V gene sequence: CDR1 MDHEN, CDR2 SYDVKM. The CDR3 totals 15 residues. V lost 5 bases, J lost 6 bases, and 10 bases stayed unmatched.

The rearrangement uses TRBV4-1 and TRBJ2-7; 7 bases match TRBD1. CDR1 is MGHRA and CDR2 is YSYEKL in the germline V gene. This CDR3 is built from 14 residues. V dropped 0 bases and J dropped 5; count of bases not matched to a gene: 4. CDR3: CASSQEGRGNEQYF. The CDR3 coding sequence is TGCGCCAGCAGCCAAGAGGGCAGGGGGAACGAGCAGTACTTC.

A few counts support this clone. The rearrangement joins TRBV11-2 to TRBJ2-7, with 13 bases aligning to TRBD2. V was pared by 4 bases and J by 7 bases, with 10 bases of the junction left unmatched. CDR1 and CDR2 from the germline V gene are SGHAT and FQNNGV. The CDR3 sequence is 16 residues long. The CDR3 DNA reads TGTGCCAGCAGCTCCACCGGGACTAGCGGGACAGGGGAGCAGTACTTC. Its translation: CASSSTGTSGTGEQYF.

The chain combines TRBV7-8 with TRBJ2-1; D may be TRBD2 (7 bases). Trimming stripped 5 bases from V and 10 bases from J, with 21 bases between. Germline V gene data show CDR1 as SGHVS and CDR2 as FQNEAQ. The CDR3 extends over 15 amino acids. The CDR3 coding sequence is TGTGCCAGCAGCCTACCCAGGGGAGGGCCATACGAGCAGTTCTTC. It encodes CASSLPRGGPYEQFF.

This clone was recorded a few times. The gene calls are TRBV5-6 and TRBJ1-2, with D possibly being TRBD1 (5 bases). Trimming pared 2 bases from V and 8 bases from J, leaving 7 bases between. The V gene's germline CDR1 is SGHDT and CDR2 YYEEEE. This CDR3 comprises 11 residues. The CDR3 sequence: CASSFGGGYTF. The CDR3, as DNA: TGTGCCAGCAGCTTCGGGGGGGGCTACACCTTC.

The rearrangement links TRBV9 to TRBJ1-6; TRBD1 might be the D (5 bases). CDR1 is SGDLS and CDR2 is YYNGEE in the germline V gene. The CDR3 extends over 12 amino acids. V lost 0 bases, J lost 15 bases, and 10 bases lay in between. CDR3 region: CASSVGGDLLHF. The CDR3 DNA follows: TGTGCCAGCAGCGTAGGCGGGGACCTCCTCCACTTT.

The table lists this clone with a count of one. The J gene is TRBJ1-2, the V gene TRBV7-9; D is undetermined. CDR1 is SEHNR and CDR2 is FQNEAQ in the germline V gene (reference sequence). Trimming removed 3 bases from V and 6 bases from J, with 5 bases in between. The CDR3 has 11 amino acids. The CDR3 here is CASSFSDGYTF. In DNA form, the CDR3 reads TGTGCCAGCAGCTTCAGCGATGGCTACACCTTC.

This clone has only a few counts. V gene TRBV9 combines with J gene TRBJ2-7; D possibly corresponds to TRBD2 (6 bases). CDR3 length equals 13 residues. Germline CDR1 reads SGDLS; CDR2 reads YYNGEE. Trimming shortened V by 3 bases and J by 5 bases, and 12 bases separated the two germline ends. The CDR3 sequence is CASSARGRNEQYF. The CDR3 DNA sequence: TGTGCCAGCAGCGCCCGGGGGAGGAACGAGCAGTACTTC.